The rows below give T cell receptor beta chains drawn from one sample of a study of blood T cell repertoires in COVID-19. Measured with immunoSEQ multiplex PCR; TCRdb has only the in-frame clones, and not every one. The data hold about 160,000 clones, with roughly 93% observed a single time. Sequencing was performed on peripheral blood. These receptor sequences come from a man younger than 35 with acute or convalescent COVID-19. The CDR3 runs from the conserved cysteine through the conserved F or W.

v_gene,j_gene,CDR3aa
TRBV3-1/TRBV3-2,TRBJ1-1,CASSQDLSGGYAFF
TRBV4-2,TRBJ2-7,CASSQDDSGGIYEQYF
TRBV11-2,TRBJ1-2,CASSLTGVGYTF
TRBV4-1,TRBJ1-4,CASSHRTGDEKLFF
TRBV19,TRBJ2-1,CASSIVGTSGGLQFF
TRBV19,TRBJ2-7,CASSTSPLVLPYEQYF
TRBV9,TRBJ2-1,CASSVGDGGYEQFF
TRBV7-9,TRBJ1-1,CASSFGQGWNTEAFF
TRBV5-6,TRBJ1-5,CASSLFRDRVSQPQHF
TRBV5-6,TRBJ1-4,CASSWDRTSEKLFF
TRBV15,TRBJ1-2,CATSRTSLEGTTYGYTF
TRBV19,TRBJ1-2,CASSIDRENYGYTF